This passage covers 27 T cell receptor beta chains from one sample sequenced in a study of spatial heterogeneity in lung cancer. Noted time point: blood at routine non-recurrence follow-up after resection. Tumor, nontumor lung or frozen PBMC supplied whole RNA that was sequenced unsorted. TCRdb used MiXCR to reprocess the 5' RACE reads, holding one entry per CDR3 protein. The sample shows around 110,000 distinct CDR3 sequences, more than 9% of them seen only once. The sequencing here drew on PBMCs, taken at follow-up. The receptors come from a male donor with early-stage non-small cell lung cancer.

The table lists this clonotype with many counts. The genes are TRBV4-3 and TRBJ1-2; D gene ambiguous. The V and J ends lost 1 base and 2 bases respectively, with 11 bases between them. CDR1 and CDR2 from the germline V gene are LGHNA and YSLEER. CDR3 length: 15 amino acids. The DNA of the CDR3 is TGCGCCAGCAGCCAAGGTCTGGTCGAAAACTATGGCTACACCTTC. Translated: CASSQGLVENYGYTF.

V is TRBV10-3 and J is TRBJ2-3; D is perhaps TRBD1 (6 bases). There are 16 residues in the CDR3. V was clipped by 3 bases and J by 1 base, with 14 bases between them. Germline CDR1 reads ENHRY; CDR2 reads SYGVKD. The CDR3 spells CAISDRPGVRTDTQYF. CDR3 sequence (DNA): TGTGCCATCAGTGATCGACCAGGGGTCCGCACAGATACGCAGTATTTT.

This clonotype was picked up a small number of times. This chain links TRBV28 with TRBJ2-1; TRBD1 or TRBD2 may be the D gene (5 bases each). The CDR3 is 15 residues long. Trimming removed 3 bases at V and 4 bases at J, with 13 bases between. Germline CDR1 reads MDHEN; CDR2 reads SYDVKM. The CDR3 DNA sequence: TGTGCCAGCAGTTTGTACCGGGACGCTTACAATGAGCAGTTCTTC. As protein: CASSLYRDAYNEQFF.

This CDR3 reads CASSATSGANTGELFF. DNA for the CDR3: TGTGCCAGCAGCGCAACTAGCGGGGCGAACACCGGGGAGCTGTTTTTT. The gene calls are TRBV7-3 and TRBJ2-2; 10 positions match TRBD2. The CDR3 runs 16 residues. V lost 5 bases to trimming and J lost 0 bases; unmatched junction nucleotides: 3. Germline lookup yields CDR1 SGHTA and CDR2 FQGTGA.

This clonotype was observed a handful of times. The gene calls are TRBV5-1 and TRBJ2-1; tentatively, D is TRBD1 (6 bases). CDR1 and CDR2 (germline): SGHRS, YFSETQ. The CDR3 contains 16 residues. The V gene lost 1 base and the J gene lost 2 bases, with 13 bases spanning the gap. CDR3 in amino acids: CASSLLTGPTYNEQFF. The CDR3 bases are TGCGCCAGCAGCTTGTTGACAGGCCCCACCTACAATGAGCAGTTCTTC.

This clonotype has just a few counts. The DNA for the CDR3 is TGTGCCACCACGACAGGGAACGGAAACACTGAAGCTTTCTTT. Its translation: CATTTGNGNTEAFF. V gene TRBV11-3 combines with J gene TRBJ1-1; 7 bases fit TRBD1. Germline loops: CDR1 SGHNT, CDR2 YENEEA. Losses at the gene ends were 10 bases for V and 2 bases for J; bases not matched to a gene: 10. The CDR3 runs to 14 residues. Combining the CDR3 with reference TRBV11-3 and TRBJ1-1 gives the whole variable domain EAGVVQSPRYKIIEKKQPVAFWCNPISGHNTLYWYLQNLGQGPELLIRYENEEAVDDSQLPKDRFSAERLKGVDSTLKIQPAELGDSAVYLCATTTGNGNTEAFFGQGTRLTVV.

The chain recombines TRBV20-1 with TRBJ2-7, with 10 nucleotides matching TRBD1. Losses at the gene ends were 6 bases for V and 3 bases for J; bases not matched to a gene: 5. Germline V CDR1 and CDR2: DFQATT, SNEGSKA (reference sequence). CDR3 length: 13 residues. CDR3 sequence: CSAAGTGVYEQYF. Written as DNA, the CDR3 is TGCAGTGCAGCAGGGACAGGGGTCTACGAGCAGTACTTC.

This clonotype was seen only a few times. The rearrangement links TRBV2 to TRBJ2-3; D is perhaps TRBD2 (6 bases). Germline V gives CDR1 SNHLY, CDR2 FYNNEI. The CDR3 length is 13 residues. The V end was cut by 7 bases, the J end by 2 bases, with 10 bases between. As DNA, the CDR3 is TGTGCCAGCAACCCGGGGGTCACAGATACGCAGTATTTT. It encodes CASNPGVTDTQYF.

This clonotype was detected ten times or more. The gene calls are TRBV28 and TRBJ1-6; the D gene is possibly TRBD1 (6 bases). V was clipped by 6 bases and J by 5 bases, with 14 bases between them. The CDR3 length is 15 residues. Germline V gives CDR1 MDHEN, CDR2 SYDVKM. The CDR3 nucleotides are TGTGCCAGCAGGGTGCCGGGGGCCGATAATTCACCCCTCCACTTT. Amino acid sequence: CASRVPGADNSPLHF.

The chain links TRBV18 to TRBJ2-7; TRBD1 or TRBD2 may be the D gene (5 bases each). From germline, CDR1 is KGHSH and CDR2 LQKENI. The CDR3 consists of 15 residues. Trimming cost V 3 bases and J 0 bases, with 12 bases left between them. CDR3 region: CASSPGTANSYEQYF. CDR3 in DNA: TGTGCCAGCTCACCCGGGACGGCAAACTCCTACGAGCAGTACTTC.

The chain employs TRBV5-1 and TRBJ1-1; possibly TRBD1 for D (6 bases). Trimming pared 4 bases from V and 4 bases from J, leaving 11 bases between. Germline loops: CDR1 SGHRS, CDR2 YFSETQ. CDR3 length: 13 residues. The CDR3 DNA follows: TGCGCCAGCAGCGCACAGGGTATCACTGAAGCTTTCTTT. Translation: CASSAQGITEAFF. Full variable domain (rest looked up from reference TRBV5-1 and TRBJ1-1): KAGVTQTPRYLIKTRGQQVTLSCSPISGHRSVSWYQQTPGQGLQFLFEYFSETQRNKGNFPGRFSGRQFSNSRSEMNVSTLELGDSALYLCASSAQGITEAFFGQGTRLTVV.

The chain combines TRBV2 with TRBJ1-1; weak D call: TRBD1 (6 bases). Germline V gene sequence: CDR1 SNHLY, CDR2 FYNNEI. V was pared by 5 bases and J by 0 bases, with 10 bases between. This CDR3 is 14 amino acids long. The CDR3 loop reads CASSRQVMNTEAFF. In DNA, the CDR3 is TGTGCCAGCAGTCGACAGGTCATGAACACTGAAGCTTTCTTT.

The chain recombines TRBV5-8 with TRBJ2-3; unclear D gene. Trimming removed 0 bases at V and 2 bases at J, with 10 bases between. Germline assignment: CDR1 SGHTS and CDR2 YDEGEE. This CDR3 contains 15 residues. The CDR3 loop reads CASSLGASSTDTQYF. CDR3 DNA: TGTGCCAGCAGCTTGGGAGCGAGCTCCACAGATACGCAGTATTTT.

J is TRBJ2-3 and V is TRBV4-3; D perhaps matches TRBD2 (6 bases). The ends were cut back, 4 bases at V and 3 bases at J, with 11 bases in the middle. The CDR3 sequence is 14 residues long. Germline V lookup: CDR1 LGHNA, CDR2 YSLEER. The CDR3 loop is CASSLLATTDTQYF. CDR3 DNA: TGCGCCAGCAGCCTTCTAGCGACGACAGATACGCAGTATTTT.

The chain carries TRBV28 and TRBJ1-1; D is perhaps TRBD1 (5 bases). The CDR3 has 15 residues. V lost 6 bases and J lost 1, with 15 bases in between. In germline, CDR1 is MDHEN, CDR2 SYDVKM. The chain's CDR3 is CASRPYTGENTEAFF. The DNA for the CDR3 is TGTGCCAGCAGACCATATACGGGGGAGAACACTGAAGCTTTCTTT.

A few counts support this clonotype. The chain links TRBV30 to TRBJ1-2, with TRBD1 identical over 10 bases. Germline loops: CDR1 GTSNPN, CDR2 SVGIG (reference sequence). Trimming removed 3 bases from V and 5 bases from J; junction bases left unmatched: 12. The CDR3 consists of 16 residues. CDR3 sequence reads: CAWSSLGGQGLYGYTF. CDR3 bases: TGTGCCTGGAGCTCTCTAGGGGGACAGGGGCTATATGGCTACACCTTC.

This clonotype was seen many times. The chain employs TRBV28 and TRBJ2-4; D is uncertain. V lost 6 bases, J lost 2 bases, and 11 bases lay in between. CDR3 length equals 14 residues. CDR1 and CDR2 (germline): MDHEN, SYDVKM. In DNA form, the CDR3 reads TGTGCCAGCAGCCTTTTGCGGACCAAAAACATTCAGTACTTC. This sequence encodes CASSLLRTKNIQYF.

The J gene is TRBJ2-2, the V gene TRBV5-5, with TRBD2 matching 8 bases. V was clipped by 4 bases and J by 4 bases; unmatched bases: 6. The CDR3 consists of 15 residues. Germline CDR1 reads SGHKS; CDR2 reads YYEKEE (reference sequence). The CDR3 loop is CASSQLAGGTGELFF. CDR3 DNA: TGTGCCAGCAGCCAGCTTGCGGGGGGCACCGGGGAGCTGTTTTTT.

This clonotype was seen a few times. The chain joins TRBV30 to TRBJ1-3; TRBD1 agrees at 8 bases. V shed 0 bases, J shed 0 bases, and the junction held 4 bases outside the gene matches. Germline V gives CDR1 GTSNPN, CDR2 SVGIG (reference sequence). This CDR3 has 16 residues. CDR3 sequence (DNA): TGTGCCTGGAGTGTCCACAGGGGGTACTCTGGAAACACCATATATTTT. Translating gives CAWSVHRGYSGNTIYF.

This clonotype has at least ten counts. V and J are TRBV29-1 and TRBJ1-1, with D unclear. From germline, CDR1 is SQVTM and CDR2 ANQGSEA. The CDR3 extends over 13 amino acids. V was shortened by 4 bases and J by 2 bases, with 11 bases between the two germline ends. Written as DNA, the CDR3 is TGCAGCGTTGCAACCGCCCCAAACACTGAAGCTTTCTTT. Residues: CSVATAPNTEAFF.

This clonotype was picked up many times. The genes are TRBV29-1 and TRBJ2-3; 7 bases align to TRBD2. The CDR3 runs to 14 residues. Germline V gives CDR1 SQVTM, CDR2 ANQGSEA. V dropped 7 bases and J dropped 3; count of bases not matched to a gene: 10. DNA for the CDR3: TGCAGCGCTTCCGCCTGGGGGGGGACAGATACGCAGTATTTT. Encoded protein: CSASAWGGTDTQYF.

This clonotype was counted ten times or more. CDR3 in DNA: TGTGCCAGCAGCTTTTTCGCGGGCGGATCCTACGAGCAGTACTTC. Amino acids: CASSFFAGGSYEQYF. This chain connects TRBV7-2 to TRBJ2-7; possibly TRBD2 for D (5 bases). With 3 bases removed from V and 1 base from J, the gap between germline ends came to 13 bases. This CDR3 contains 15 residues. Germline loops: CDR1 SGHTA, CDR2 FQGNSA.

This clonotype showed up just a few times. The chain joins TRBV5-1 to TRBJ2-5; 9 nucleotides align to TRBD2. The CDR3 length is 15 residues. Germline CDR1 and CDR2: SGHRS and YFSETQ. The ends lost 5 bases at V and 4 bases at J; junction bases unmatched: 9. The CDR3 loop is CASRGIAGEGETQYF. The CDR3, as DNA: TGCGCCAGCAGAGGGATAGCGGGGGAAGGAGAGACCCAGTACTTC.

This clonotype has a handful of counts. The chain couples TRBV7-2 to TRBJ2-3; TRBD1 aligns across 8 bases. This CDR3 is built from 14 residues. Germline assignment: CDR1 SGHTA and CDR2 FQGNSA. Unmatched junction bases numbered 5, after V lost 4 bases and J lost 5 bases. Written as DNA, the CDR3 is TGTGCCAGCAGCTCGGACAGGGAAATAGATACGCAGTATTTT. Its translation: CASSSDREIDTQYF.

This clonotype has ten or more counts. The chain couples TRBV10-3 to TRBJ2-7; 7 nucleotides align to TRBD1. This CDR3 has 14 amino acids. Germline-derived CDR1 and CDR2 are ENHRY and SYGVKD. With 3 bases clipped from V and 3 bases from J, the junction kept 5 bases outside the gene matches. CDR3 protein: CAISEGDSYYEQYF. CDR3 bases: TGTGCCATCAGTGAAGGGGACAGCTACTACGAGCAGTACTTC.

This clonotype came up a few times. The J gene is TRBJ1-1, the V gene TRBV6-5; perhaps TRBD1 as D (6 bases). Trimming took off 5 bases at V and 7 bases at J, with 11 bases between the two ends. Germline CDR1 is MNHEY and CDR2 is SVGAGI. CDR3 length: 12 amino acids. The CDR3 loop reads CASSPRGGEAFF. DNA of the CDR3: TGTGCCAGCAGTCCTAGGGGGGGTGAAGCTTTCTTT.

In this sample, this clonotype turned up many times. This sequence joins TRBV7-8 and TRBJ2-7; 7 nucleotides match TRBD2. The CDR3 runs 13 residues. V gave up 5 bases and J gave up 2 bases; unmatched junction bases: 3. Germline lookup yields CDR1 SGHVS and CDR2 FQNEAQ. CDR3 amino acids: CASSPGGAYEQYF. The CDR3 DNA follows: TGTGCCAGCAGCCCGGGGGGTGCCTACGAGCAGTACTTC. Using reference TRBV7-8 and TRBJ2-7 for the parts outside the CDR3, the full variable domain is GAGVSQSPRYKVAKRGQDVALRCDPISGHVSLFWYQQALGQGPEFLTYFQNEAQLDKSGLPSDRFFAERPEGSVSTLKIQRTQQEDSAVYLCASSPGGAYEQYFGPGTRLTVT.